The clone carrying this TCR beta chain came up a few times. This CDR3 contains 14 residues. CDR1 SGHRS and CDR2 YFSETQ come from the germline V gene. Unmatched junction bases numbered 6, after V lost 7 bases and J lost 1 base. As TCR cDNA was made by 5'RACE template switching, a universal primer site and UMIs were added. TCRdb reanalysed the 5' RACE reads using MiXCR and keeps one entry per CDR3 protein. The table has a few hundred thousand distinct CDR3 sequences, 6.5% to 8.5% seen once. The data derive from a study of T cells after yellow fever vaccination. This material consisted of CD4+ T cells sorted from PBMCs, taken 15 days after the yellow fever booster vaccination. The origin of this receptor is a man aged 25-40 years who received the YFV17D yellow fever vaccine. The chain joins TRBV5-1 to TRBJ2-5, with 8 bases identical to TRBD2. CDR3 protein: CASGGGTPQETQYF. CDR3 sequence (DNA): TGCGCCAGCGGCGGGGGGACTCCCCAAGAGACCCAGTACTTC.